The entry that follows covers one TCR beta chain sequence. Its antigen has not been determined. No base quality values were provided; no much bigger clone lies one nucleotide off. V and J lose 5 bases and 4 bases, and a span of 9 bases separates them. The CDR3 sequence holds 13 residues, the cysteine and phenylalanine included. Solely the CDR3 DNA is kept, with 39 bases framed from the first base. The germline V gene sets CDR1 to SGHTA and CDR2 to FQGNSA. This sample stems from a study of T-cell memory formation after mild COVID-19 (dated by TCRdb to the early 2020s). General notes on the study: TCR sequence clusters from the two donors were found to be largely donor specific. In a couple of donors, T-cell clones that expanded and contracted after mild COVID-19 were tracked by sequencing TCRalpha and TCRbeta repertoires over time. Two young, previously healthy adult volunteers, one female and one male, were included in the cohort.

Ficoll-Paque density gradient centrifugation was used to isolate PBMCs. TCRdb records Illumina NovaSeq 6000 as the sequencer. TCRalpha and TCRbeta cDNA libraries were built by 5'RACE with constant-segment primers, adding sample barcodes and unique molecular identifiers. Trizol reagent was used to extract RNA from every sample. Amplification of the libraries took two PCR steps, and the second step added a second sample barcode plus Illumina TruSeq adapters. Libraries were sequenced on an Illumina NovaSeq with 2 x 150 bp paired-end reads. The original methods were these. With migec v1.2.7, reads were demultiplexed and then collapsed into UMI-guided consensus sequences. Using mixcr v2.1.11, UMI consensuses were aligned to TRA and TRB V and J templates and then assembled into clonotypes. Expanded or contracted clonotypes were those called significant by both edgeR and NoisET, with noise models trained on biological replicates. For edgeR calls, a false discovery rate-adjusted p below 0.01 and a log2 fold-change threshold of 1 were applied. PCA with hierarchical clustering of max-normalized trajectories of the 1000 most abundant clonotypes was used as exploratory dynamics analysis. Separately sequenced CD4+ and CD8+ repertoires were used to assign the CD4 or CD8 phenotype of responding clones. In-frame beta chains were kept once TCRdb had trimmed the public reads at Q25 with fastp and called clones with MiXCR. Every CDR3 protein is listed once, alongside the most common genes and DNA of its rows. Clone size and V and J calls follow TCRdb, not the original study. For this sample the table gives about 440,000 distinct CDR3 sequences, of which around 20% were detected only once. The top ten constitute roughly 8.4% of the sample.

Study-wide conclusions, independent of this receptor: From day 15 to 85, contracting clones showed balanced CD4/CD8 phenotypes, whereas a second wave of clones that expanded from day 15 to 37 leaned towards CD4+. Contracting CD4+ clones appeared mostly in the CM and EM memory subsets, whereas CD8+ clones were enriched in EMRA. The second-wave clones that peaked on day 37 were not confirmed to be SARS-CoV-2 specific. The study covered only a couple of mild cases, and larger cohorts including severe cases with pre-infection samples were considered necessary. Some responding clones were detected in pre-infection memory, suggesting pre-existing cross-reactive memory T cells joined the SARS-CoV-2 response.

The clonotype comes from an adult woman who had mild COVID-19 (a few samples of this study predate the infection). The sample titles of this study are shuffled in the database, so cell type and time point are left out; the donor was told from shared clones. The sequenced material came from PBMCs or a T cell subset sorted from them (not recorded which). The rearranged segments are TRBV7-2 and TRBJ1-5, with an unclear D gene assignment. This receptor carries the CDR3 CASSRQNNQPQHF. The nucleotide sequence is given as TGTGCCAGCAGCCGCCAGAATAATCAGCCCCAGCATTTT. Reference TRBV7-2 and TRBJ1-5 proteins supply the regions before and after the CDR3; the full variable domain is: GAGVSQSPSNKVTEKGKDVELRCDPISGHTALYWYRQSLGQGLEFLIYFQGNSAPDKSGLPSDRFSAERTGGSVSTLTIQRTQQEDSAVYLCASSRQNNQPQHFGDGTRLSIL.